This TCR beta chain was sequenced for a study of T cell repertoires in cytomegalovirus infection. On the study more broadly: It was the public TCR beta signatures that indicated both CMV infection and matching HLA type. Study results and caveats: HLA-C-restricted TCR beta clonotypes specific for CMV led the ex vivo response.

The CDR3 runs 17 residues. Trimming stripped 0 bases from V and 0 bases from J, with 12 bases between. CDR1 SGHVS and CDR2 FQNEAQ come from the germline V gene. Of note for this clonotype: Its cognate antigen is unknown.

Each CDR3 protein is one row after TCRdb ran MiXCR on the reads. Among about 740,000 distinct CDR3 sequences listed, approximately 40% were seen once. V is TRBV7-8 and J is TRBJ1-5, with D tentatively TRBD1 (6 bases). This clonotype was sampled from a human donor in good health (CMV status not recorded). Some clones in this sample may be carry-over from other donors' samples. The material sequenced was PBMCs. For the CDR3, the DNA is TGTGCCAGCAGCTTAGCCAGCGTCAGGGGTAGCAATCAGCCCCAGCATTTT. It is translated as CASSLASVRGSNQPQHF.